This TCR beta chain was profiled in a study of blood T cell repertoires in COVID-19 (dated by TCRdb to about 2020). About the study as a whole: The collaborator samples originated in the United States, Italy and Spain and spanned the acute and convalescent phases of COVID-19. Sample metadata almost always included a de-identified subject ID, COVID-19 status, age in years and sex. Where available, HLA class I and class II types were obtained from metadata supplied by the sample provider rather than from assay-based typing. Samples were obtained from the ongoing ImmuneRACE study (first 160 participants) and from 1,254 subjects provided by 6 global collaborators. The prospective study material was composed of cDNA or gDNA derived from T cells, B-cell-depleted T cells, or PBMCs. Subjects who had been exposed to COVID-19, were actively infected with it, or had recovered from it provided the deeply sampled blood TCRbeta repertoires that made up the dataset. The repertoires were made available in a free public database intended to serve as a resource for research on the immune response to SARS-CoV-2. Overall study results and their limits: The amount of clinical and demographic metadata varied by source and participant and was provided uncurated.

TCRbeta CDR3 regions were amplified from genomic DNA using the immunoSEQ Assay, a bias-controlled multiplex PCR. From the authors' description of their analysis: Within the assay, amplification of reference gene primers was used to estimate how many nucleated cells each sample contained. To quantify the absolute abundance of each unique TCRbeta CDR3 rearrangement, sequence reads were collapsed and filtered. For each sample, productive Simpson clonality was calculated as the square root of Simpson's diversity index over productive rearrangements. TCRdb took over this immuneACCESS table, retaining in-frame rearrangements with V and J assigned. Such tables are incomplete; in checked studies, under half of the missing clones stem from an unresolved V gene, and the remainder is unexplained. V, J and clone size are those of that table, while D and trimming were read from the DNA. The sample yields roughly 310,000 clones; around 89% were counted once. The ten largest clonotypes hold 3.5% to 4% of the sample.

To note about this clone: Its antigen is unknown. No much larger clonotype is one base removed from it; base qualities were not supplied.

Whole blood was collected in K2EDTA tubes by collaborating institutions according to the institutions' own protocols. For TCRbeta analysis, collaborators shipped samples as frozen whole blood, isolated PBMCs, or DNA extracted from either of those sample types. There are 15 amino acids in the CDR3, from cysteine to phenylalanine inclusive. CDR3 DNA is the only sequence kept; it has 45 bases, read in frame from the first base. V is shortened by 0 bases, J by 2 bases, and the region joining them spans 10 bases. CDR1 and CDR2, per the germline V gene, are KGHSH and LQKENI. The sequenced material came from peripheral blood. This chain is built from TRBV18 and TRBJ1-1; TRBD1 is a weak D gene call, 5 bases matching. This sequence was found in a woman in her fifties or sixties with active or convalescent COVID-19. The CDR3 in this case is CASSPPPGLNTEAFF. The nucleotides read TGTGCCAGCTCACCACCCCCAGGGCTCAACACTGAAGCTTTCTTT.